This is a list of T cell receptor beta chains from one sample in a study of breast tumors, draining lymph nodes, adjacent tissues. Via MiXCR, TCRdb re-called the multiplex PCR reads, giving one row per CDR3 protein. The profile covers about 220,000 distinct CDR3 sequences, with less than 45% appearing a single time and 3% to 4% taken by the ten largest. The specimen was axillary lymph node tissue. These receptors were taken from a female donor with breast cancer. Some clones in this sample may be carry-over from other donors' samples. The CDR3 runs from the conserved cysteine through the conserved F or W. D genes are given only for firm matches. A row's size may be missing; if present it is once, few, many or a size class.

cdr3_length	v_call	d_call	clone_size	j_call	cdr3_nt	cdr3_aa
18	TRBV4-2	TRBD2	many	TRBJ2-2	TGTGCCAGCAGCCAAGATCTGGCGGGAGACCCGAACACCGGGGAGCTGTTTTTT	CASSQDLAGDPNTGELFF
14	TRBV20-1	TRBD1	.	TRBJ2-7	TGCAGTGCTAGTTTGGGGACAGTCTCCTACGAGCAGTACTTC	CSASLGTVSYEQYF
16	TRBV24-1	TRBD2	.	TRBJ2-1	TGTGCCACCAGTGATAGGGGACTAGCGGGAGCCGTTGAGCAGTTCTTC	CATSDRGLAGAVEQFF
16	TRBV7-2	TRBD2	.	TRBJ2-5	TGTGCCATCCGAAACAGACTAGCGGGAGGTGGAGAGACCCAGTACTTC	CAIRNRLAGGGETQYF
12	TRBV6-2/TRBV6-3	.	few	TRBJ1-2	TGTGCCAGCAGTTACCCTGCTAGGGGCTACACCTTC	CASSYPARGYTF
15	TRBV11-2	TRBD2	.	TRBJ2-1	TGTGCCAGCAGCCCCGGGACTAGTGGGATGAATGAGCAGTTCTTC	CASSPGTSGMNEQFF
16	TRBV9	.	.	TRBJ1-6	TGTGCCAGCAGCGTAGCGATCACGGATTGGGAATTTCCCCTCCACTTT	CASSVAITDWEFPLHF
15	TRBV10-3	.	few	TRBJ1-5	TGTGCCATCAGTGAAGGCAGGGTGCTCAATCAGCCCCAGCATTTT	CAISEGRVLNQPQHF
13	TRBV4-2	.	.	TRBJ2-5	TGTGCCAGCAGCCGTTACCTACAAGAGACCCAGTACTTC	CASSRYLQETQYF
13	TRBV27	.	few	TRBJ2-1	TGTGCCAGCAGTGGACTAAGCTACAATGAGCAGTTCTTC	CASSGLSYNEQFF